This is a list of T cell receptor beta chains from one sample in a study of spatial heterogeneity in lung cancer. TCRdb analysed the 5' RACE reads with MiXCR anew, one entry per CDR3 protein. Of around 100,000 distinct CDR3 sequences detected, 10% to 13% appear once; the ten largest clones hold 24%. The sample was PBMCs, taken at follow-up. All receptors derive from a female donor with early-stage non-small cell lung cancer. Each CDR3 is given with its conserved first and last residue.

cdr3_length j_call v_call cdr3_aa
14 TRBJ1-5 TRBV2 CASVTGLGSQPQHF
14 TRBJ1-2 TRBV20-1 CSAIAIDRDYGYTF
17 TRBJ1-1 TRBV27 CASRGTGTGGAGTEAFF
12 TRBJ2-7 TRBV20-1 CSARVQGYEQYF
13 TRBJ2-1 TRBV24-1 CATSDLWGTEQFF
14 TRBJ2-3 TRBV29-1 CSVGTSGGTDTQYF
17 TRBJ2-1 TRBV7-8 CASSSHWTGGIYNEQFF
12 TRBJ2-1 TRBV12-3/TRBV12-4 CASSSTYGEQFF
16 TRBJ2-5 TRBV5-4 CASSLAVNGPRETQYF
16 TRBJ2-6 TRBV19 CASMDRVISGANVLTF
16 TRBJ2-2 TRBV3-1 CASSQDGSYGAGELFF
15 TRBJ2-3 TRBV6-2/TRBV6-3 CASSYDQGATDTQYF
14 TRBJ2-2 TRBV24-1 CATTEGGSTGELFF
14 TRBJ2-7 TRBV28 CASSVTGGGYEQYF
18 TRBJ1-1 TRBV11-2 CASSLSGQGSSMNTEAFF
15 TRBJ2-2 TRBV12-3/TRBV12-4 CASSSGPFRSGELFF
13 TRBJ1-1 TRBV12-3/TRBV12-4 CASSFSVNTEAFF
18 TRBJ1-3 TRBV19 CASSIAVARVISGNTIYF
14 TRBJ2-5 TRBV28 CASSLGGQQETQYF
16 TRBJ1-1 TRBV12-3/TRBV12-4 CASSLSVSVGGTEAFF
14 TRBJ2-1 TRBV2 CASSVAGRYNEQFF
11 TRBJ2-4 TRBV14 CASSQYDIQYF
13 TRBJ2-1 TRBV10-1 CASSVRTGNEQFF
14 TRBJ2-3 TRBV5-1 CASSATGGADTQYF
15 TRBJ1-2 TRBV12-3/TRBV12-4 CASSLTSGRSSGYTF
14 TRBJ1-2 TRBV28 CASSQGAANYGYTF
14 TRBJ2-1 TRBV11-1 CASSDRLAVNEQFF
14 TRBJ2-7 TRBV7-9 CASSLGAGVDEQYF
14 TRBJ2-5 TRBV10-3 CAISESTGRETQYF
13 TRBJ1-4 TRBV27 CASTDTGFEKLFF
16 TRBJ2-7 TRBV28 CASSPAGLGQNYEQYF
13 TRBJ1-5 TRBV7-3 CASSPGQGQPQHF